Listed here are 12 T cell receptor beta chains from one sample, sequenced in a study of control samples from healthy donors and cancer patients (dated by TCRdb to the early 2020s). The library was produced with the immunoSEQ multiplex PCR assay. This is the immuneACCESS table as TCRdb keeps it, with only in-frame sequences that have V and J called. A part of the clones is gone; compared with another copy, unresolved V genes explain less than half, and the rest is unexplained. The sample data list 200,000 to 250,000 clones, and 85% to 95% of these were observed just once. The ten largest clones capture 1.5% of the sample. The material sequenced was blood. The source is a man aged 45-60 years in good health.

CDR3 region: CASSLFPPQWALGSGNTIYF. CDR3 DNA sequence: TGTGCCAGCAGTTTGTTCCCCCCCCAATGGGCCCTCGGCTCTGGAAACACCATATATTTT. The chain carries TRBV27 and TRBJ1-3, with D unclear. The CDR3 consists of 20 residues. Germline V lookup: CDR1 MNHEY, CDR2 SMNVEV (reference sequence). Trimming removed 3 bases at V and 0 bases at J, with 24 bases between.

The chain uses TRBV5-1 and TRBJ2-1; possibly TRBD1 for D (5 bases). Germline V lookup: CDR1 SGHRS, CDR2 YFSETQ. V was cut by 0 bases and J by 6 bases, with 13 bases left in between. The CDR3 has 15 residues. CDR3 region: CASSLASGRSNEQFF. DNA of the CDR3: TGCGCCAGCAGCTTGGCCTCAGGGCGTTCCAATGAGCAGTTCTTC.

The V gene is TRBV18, the J gene TRBJ1-4; D remains ambiguous. The germline V and J ends were trimmed by 4 bases and 8 bases, with 11 bases remaining between them. The CDR3 spans 13 residues. The germline V gene has CDR1 KGHSH and CDR2 LQKENI. CDR3 sequence: CASSRDGREKLFF. Here the CDR3 DNA reads TGTGCCAGCTCACGAGACGGCCGCGAAAAACTGTTTTTT.

The chain couples TRBV25-1 to TRBJ2-3, with D unresolved. Trimming took 7 bases from V and 1 from J, leaving 9 bases between them. Germline CDR1 MGHDK, CDR2 SYGVNS. This CDR3 is 13 amino acids long. CDR3 in amino acids: CASIQQRTDTQYF. The CDR3 region has the DNA TGTGCCAGCATCCAGCAACGCACAGATACGCAGTATTTT.

The rearrangement uses TRBV5-4 and TRBJ2-7, with TRBD1 matching over 8 bases. Germline V gives CDR1 SGHNT, CDR2 YYREEE (reference sequence). The CDR3 totals 13 residues. J gave up 5 bases and V 4 bases, and 5 bases lay outside the gene matches. CDR3 nucleotide sequence: TGTGCCAGCAGCGGGCCAGGGGGCGACGAGCAGTACTTC. Amino acids: CASSGPGGDEQYF. The variable domain in full, completed from reference TRBV5-4 and TRBJ2-7, reads ETGVTQSPTHLIKTRGQQVTLRCSSQSGHNTVSWYQQALGQGPQFIFQYYREEENGRGNFPPRFSGLQFPNYSSELNVNALELDDSALYLCASSGPGGDEQYFGPGTRLTVT.

The genes are TRBV4-3 and TRBJ1-4; D uncertain. Trimming shortened V by 4 bases and J by 8 bases, and 14 bases separated the two germline ends. Germline CDR1 is LGHNA and CDR2 is YSLEER. The CDR3 is 14 amino acids. CDR3: CASSPLSPPEKLFF. In nucleotides, the CDR3 is TGCGCCAGCAGCCCCCTGTCTCCTCCGGAAAAACTGTTTTTT.

The genes are TRBV29-1 and TRBJ1-2, with D maybe TRBD1 (5 bases). CDR1 and CDR2 from the germline V gene are SQVTM and ANQGSEA. The CDR3 totals 15 residues. Trimming left V 3 bases short and J 7 bases short, with 21 bases between. The DNA of the CDR3 is TGCAGCGTTGATTGGGGACTGGACCCCTCGAGTGGCTACACCTTC. This translates into CSVDWGLDPSSGYTF.

This clone was seen only once. The V and J genes are TRBV7-2 and TRBJ2-7; D not resolved. This CDR3 spans 15 amino acids. Germline V gene lookup returns CDR1 SGHTA and CDR2 FQGNSA. V was trimmed by 1 base and J by 6 bases, leaving 16 bases between them. CDR3 nucleotides: TGTGCCAGCAGCTTAGGGGGTACGCAATTGGCCGAGCAGTACTTC. Its translation is CASSLGGTQLAEQYF.

The rearrangement links TRBV6-2 or TRBV6-3 to TRBJ2-5, with 7 bases identical to TRBD2. Germline CDR1 is MNHEY and CDR2 is SVGEGT. V was clipped by 3 bases and J by 3 bases; unmatched bases: 10. The CDR3 is 16 residues long. The CDR3 spells CASSYPAGREKETQYF. The DNA of the CDR3 is TGTGCCAGCAGTTATCCGGCAGGGAGGGAGAAAGAGACCCAGTACTTC.

V and J are TRBV6-5 and TRBJ1-1; D perhaps matches TRBD1 (6 bases). CDR1 MNHEY and CDR2 SVGAGI come from the germline V gene. The CDR3 spans 14 residues. Trimming took 7 bases from V and 3 from J, leaving 15 bases between them. DNA for the CDR3: TGTGCCAGCAACCAACAGGGTAGGGACACTGAAGCTTTCTTT. Its translation: CASNQQGRDTEAFF.

This clone was seen just once. The J gene is TRBJ2-7, the V gene TRBV4-2; D unclear. Trimming took off 4 bases at V and 7 bases at J, with 11 bases between the two ends. Germline V CDR1 and CDR2: LGHNA, YNFKEQ. CDR3 length: 12 residues. This chain's CDR3 is CASSLQEGEQYF. Written as DNA, the CDR3 is TGTGCCAGCAGCCTTCAGGAAGGAGAGCAGTACTTC.

This clone was seen only once. The chain links TRBV5-1 to TRBJ2-5; 7 bases match TRBD1. Looked up from germline, CDR1 is SGHRS and CDR2 is YFSETQ. The ends lost 4 bases at V and 2 bases at J; junction bases unmatched: 2. The CDR3 extends over 13 amino acids. The CDR3 is CASSGDRQETQYF. The CDR3 bases are TGCGCCAGCAGCGGGGACAGACAAGAGACCCAGTACTTC. Drawing the rest from reference TRBV5-1 and TRBJ2-5, the complete variable domain is KAGVTQTPRYLIKTRGQQVTLSCSPISGHRSVSWYQQTPGQGLQFLFEYFSETQRNKGNFPGRFSGRQFSNSRSEMNVSTLELGDSALYLCASSGDRQETQYFGPGTRLLVL.